These 14 T cell receptor beta chains originate from one sample sequenced in a study of regulatory T cells in long-lasting Graves disease. Time point here: newly diagnosed GD, antithyroid drugs for less than 3 months. Isolated PBMC RNA provided the starting material for the TCR library. Construction of the TCR beta libraries employed iRepertoire HTBI primers in conjunction with Arm-PCR of CDR3 regions. Each CDR3 protein gets one entry after TCRdb re-called the multiplex PCR reads with MiXCR. Among 520,000 or so distinct CDR3 sequences listed, about 12% were seen once. This same sample was also part of a study on T cells in Graves' hyperthyroidism and ophthalmopathy.

Sequencing was performed on peripheral blood mononuclear cells (PBMCs), taken at new diagnosis, from a patient treated with antithyroid drugs. The receptors originated from a woman in her thirties with Graves disease.

In this sample, this clonotype turned up a few times. The J gene is TRBJ1-2, the V gene TRBV6-1, with D tentatively TRBD1 (6 bases). Germline CDR1 and CDR2: MNHNS and SASEGT. Trimming took 8 bases from V and 2 from J, leaving 15 bases between them. The CDR3 loop spans 14 amino acids. In DNA, the CDR3 is TGTGCCAGCGCTACGGACAGAGTGAACTATGGCTACACCTTC. Amino acid sequence: CASATDRVNYGYTF.

This clonotype was observed at least ten times. The chain recombines TRBV6-1 with TRBJ1-5, with 7 nucleotides matching TRBD1. This CDR3 has 15 residues. Germline assignment: CDR1 MNHNS and CDR2 SASEGT. V dropped 7 bases and J dropped 7; count of bases not matched to a gene: 13. The CDR3 DNA is TGTGCCAGCACCCCGACAGGGACGGGTCGGCAGCCCCAGCATTTT. Translating gives CASTPTGTGRQPQHF.

In this sample, this clonotype turned up a few times. The gene calls are TRBV20-1 and TRBJ2-7, with 12 bases that match TRBD2. The J segment lost 2 bases and the V segment lost 0 bases, leaving 5 bases of the junction unmatched. CDR1 DFQATT and CDR2 SNEGSKA come from the germline V gene (reference sequence). There are 16 residues in the CDR3. The CDR3 spells CSARDDRLAGAYEQYF. In DNA form, the CDR3 reads TGCAGTGCTAGAGACGATAGACTAGCGGGAGCCTACGAGCAGTACTTC.

As for this clonotype: A much bigger clone sits one base away, suggesting this may be a read error. CDR3 DNA: TGTGCCAGCAGTACTTCTAAGAGAGGAGGCAATGAAAAACTGTTTTTT. Translated: CASSTSKRGGNEKLFF. J is TRBJ1-4 and V is TRBV28, with D unresolved. V lost 5 bases, J lost 5 bases, and 18 bases lay in between. Germline CDR1 reads MDHEN; CDR2 reads SYDVKM. This CDR3 is 16 amino acids long.

This clonotype was found many times. The chain recombines TRBV27 with TRBJ2-7; possibly TRBD1 or TRBD2 for D (5 bases each). The CDR3 totals 18 residues. V lost 4 bases to trimming and J lost 2 bases, with 24 bases between them. Germline V gene data show CDR1 as MNHEY and CDR2 as SMNVEV (reference sequence). CDR3: CASSSGSRSGFSTYEQYF. The CDR3 bases are TGTGCCAGCAGTTCAGGGTCCAGGTCGGGGTTCTCCACCTACGAGCAGTACTTC.

This clonotype was observed at least ten times. The rearrangement uses TRBV6-1 and TRBJ1-2; possibly TRBD1 for D (5 bases). This CDR3 spans 11 amino acids. Trimming stripped 7 bases from V and 4 bases from J, with 7 bases between. Germline V gene sequence: CDR1 MNHNS, CDR2 SASEGT. Written as DNA, the CDR3 is TGTGCCAGCAAGGGGTTCTATGGCTACACCTTC. The encoded protein is CASKGFYGYTF.

The sample holds one count of this clonotype. The rearrangement uses TRBV20-1 and TRBJ1-2; tentatively, D is TRBD1 (6 bases). V lost 5 bases and J 4 bases, leaving 20 bases between the germline ends. Germline CDR1 and CDR2: DFQATT and SNEGSKA (reference sequence). The length of the CDR3 is 15 residues. CDR3 region: CSAALGAGRLYGYTF. The CDR3 coding sequence is TGCAGTGCTGCCTTGGGGGCGGGAAGACTCTATGGCTACACCTTC.

This clonotype has at least ten counts. J is TRBJ2-2 and V is TRBV7-2; no firm D call. The CDR3 runs 15 residues. CDR1 and CDR2 (germline): SGHTA, FQGNSA. V gave up 0 bases and J gave up 4 bases, with 9 bases separating them. The CDR3, as DNA: TGTGCCAGCAGCTTAGCAGGGTTACTCACCGGGGAGCTGTTTTTT. It codes for CASSLAGLLTGELFF.

This clonotype was detected many times. This chain uses TRBV2 with TRBJ2-3; D not resolved. Germline values: CDR1 SNHLY, CDR2 FYNNEI. This CDR3 is built from 14 residues. Trimming pared 0 bases from V and 5 bases from J, leaving 9 bases between. CDR3 in amino acids: CASSEATHGDTQYF. DNA for the CDR3: TGTGCCAGCAGTGAAGCGACTCACGGAGATACGCAGTATTTT. Full variable domain (rest looked up from reference TRBV2 and TRBJ2-3): EPEVTQTPSHQVTQMGQEVILRCVPISNHLYFYWYRQILGQKVEFLVSFYNNEISEKSEIFDDQFSVERPDGSNFTLKIRSTKLEDSAMYFCASSEATHGDTQYFGPGTRLTVL.

This clonotype has a count of ten or more. The chain has TRBV12-3 or TRBV12-4 and TRBJ2-1; D is ambiguous. V dropped 6 bases and J dropped 8 bases, with 17 bases sitting between them. This CDR3 is 14 amino acids long. The CDR3 loop is CASSPLGLGYEQFF. DNA for the CDR3: TGTGCCAGCAGCCCATTGGGATTAGGCTATGAGCAGTTCTTC.

This rearrangement joins TRBV19 to TRBJ2-6; a weak D match, TRBD2 (5 bases). This CDR3 is 15 amino acids long. Per the germline V gene, CDR1 is LNHDA and CDR2 is SQIVND (reference sequence). V was cut by 3 bases and J by 4 bases, with 10 bases left in between. CDR3 coding DNA: TGTGCCAGTAGTATTGAGAGGGTCGGGGCCAACGTCCTGACTTTC. Protein: CASSIERVGANVLTF.

This clonotype has more than one count but fewer than ten. This chain links TRBV7-3 with TRBJ2-2; D not certain. There are 14 residues in the CDR3. Germline lookup yields CDR1 SGHTA and CDR2 FQGTGA. Between the trimmed V and J ends, which lost 1 base and 2 bases, there was a span of 5 bases. CDR3 sequence: CASSLNANTGELFF. Written as DNA, the CDR3 is TGTGCCAGCAGCTTAAATGCTAACACCGGGGAGCTGTTTTTT.

This clonotype appeared many times. In nucleotides, the CDR3 is TGTGCCAGCAGCCAAGACTCCGGGGGTGGCCAGCCCCAGCATTTT. It encodes CASSQDSGGGQPQHF. This chain joins TRBV3-1 and TRBJ1-5; D might be TRBD1 (5 bases). V dropped 0 bases and J dropped 7 bases, with 13 bases sitting between them. CDR1 LGHDT and CDR2 YNNKEL come from the germline V gene (reference sequence). The CDR3 runs 15 residues.

This clonotype was found many times. The chain has TRBV15 and TRBJ2-3, with 7 bases aligning to TRBD1. The CDR3 loop spans 15 amino acids. Losses at the gene ends were 2 bases for V and 0 bases for J; bases not matched to a gene: 2. CDR1 is LNHNV and CDR2 is YYDKDF in the germline V gene (reference sequence). The chain's CDR3 is CATSRRTGSTDTQYF. The CDR3 DNA is TGTGCCACCAGCAGAAGGACAGGAAGCACAGATACGCAGTATTTT.